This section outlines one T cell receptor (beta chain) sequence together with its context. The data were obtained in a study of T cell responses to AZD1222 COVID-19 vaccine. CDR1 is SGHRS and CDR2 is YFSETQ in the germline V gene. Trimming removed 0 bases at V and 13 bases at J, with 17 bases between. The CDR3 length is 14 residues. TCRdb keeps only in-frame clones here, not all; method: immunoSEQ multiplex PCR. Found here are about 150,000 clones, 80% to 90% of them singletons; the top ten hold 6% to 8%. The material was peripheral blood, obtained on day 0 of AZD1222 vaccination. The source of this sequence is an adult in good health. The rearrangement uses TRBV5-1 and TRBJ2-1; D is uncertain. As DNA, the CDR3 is TGCGCCAGCAGCTTGGACGTATACGGTACTGGCCAGTTCTTC. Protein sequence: CASSLDVYGTGQFF.